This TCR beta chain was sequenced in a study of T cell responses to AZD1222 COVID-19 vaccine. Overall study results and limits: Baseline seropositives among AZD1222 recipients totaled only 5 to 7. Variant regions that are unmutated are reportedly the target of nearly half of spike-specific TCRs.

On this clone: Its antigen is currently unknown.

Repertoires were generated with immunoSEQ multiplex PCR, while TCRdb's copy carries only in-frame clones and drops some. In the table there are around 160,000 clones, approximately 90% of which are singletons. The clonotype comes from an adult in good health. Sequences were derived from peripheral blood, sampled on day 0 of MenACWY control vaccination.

Here the CDR3 reads CASGRLAGEQYF. As DNA, the CDR3 is TGTGCCAGCGGTAGACTAGCGGGCGAGCAGTACTTC. V and J are TRBV7-9 and TRBJ2-7; 10 nucleotides match TRBD2. CDR3 length: 12 residues. Germline lookup yields CDR1 SEHNR and CDR2 FQNEAQ (reference sequence). Trimming cost V 8 bases and J 6 bases; bases outside gene matches: 4.